This T cell receptor beta chain was sequenced for a study of T cells in Graves' hyperthyroidism and ophthalmopathy. Using RNA transcripts as the source, TCR beta CDR3 regions were amplified. Primed by the HTBI set, a first-round RT-PCR was run on the TCR CDR3. TCRdb processed the multiplex PCR reads anew with MiXCR; each CDR3 protein has one entry. The sample includes 700,000 or so distinct CDR3 sequences, about 15% of them seen just once. Subjects with ophthalmopathy showed a Clinical Activity Score no lower than 3, a NOSPECS grade no lower than 4, and a duration shorter than 3 months. Diagnosing involved the use of clinical symptoms, serum thyroxine and TRAb, thyroid ultrasound and orbital computed tomography. The source of the PBMCs was around 9 ml of fresh peripheral blood. The CDR3 has 17 amino acids. Germline loops: CDR1 MNHNS, CDR2 SASEGT. The ends were cut back, 6 bases at V and 0 bases at J, with 19 bases in the middle.

This clonotype occurred many times. Sequences were obtained from blood. This chain connects TRBV6-1 to TRBJ2-3; perhaps TRBD1 as D (5 bases). This clonotype originated in a woman between 45 and 65 years old with Graves' ophthalmopathy. The CDR3 protein is CASSYPMDMSSTDTQYF. DNA for the CDR3: TGTGCCAGCAGCTACCCCATGGACATGTCTAGCACAGATACGCAGTATTTT.